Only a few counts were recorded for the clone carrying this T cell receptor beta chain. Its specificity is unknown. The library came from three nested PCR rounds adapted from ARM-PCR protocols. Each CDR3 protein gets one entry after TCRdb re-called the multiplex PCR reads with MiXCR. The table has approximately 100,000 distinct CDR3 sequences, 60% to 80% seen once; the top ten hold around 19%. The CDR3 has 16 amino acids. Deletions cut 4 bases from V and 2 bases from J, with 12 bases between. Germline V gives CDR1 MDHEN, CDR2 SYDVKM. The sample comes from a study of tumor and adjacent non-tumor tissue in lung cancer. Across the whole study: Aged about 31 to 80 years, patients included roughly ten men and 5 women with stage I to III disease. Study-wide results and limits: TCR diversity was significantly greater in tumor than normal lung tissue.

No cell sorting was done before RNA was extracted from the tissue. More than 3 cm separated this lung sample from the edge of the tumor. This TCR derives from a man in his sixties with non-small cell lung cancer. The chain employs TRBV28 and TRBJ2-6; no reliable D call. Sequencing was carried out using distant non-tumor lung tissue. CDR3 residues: CASSYSRPAGANVLTF. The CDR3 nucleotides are TGTGCCAGCAGTTACTCCCGACCTGCTGGGGCCAACGTCCTGACTTTC.